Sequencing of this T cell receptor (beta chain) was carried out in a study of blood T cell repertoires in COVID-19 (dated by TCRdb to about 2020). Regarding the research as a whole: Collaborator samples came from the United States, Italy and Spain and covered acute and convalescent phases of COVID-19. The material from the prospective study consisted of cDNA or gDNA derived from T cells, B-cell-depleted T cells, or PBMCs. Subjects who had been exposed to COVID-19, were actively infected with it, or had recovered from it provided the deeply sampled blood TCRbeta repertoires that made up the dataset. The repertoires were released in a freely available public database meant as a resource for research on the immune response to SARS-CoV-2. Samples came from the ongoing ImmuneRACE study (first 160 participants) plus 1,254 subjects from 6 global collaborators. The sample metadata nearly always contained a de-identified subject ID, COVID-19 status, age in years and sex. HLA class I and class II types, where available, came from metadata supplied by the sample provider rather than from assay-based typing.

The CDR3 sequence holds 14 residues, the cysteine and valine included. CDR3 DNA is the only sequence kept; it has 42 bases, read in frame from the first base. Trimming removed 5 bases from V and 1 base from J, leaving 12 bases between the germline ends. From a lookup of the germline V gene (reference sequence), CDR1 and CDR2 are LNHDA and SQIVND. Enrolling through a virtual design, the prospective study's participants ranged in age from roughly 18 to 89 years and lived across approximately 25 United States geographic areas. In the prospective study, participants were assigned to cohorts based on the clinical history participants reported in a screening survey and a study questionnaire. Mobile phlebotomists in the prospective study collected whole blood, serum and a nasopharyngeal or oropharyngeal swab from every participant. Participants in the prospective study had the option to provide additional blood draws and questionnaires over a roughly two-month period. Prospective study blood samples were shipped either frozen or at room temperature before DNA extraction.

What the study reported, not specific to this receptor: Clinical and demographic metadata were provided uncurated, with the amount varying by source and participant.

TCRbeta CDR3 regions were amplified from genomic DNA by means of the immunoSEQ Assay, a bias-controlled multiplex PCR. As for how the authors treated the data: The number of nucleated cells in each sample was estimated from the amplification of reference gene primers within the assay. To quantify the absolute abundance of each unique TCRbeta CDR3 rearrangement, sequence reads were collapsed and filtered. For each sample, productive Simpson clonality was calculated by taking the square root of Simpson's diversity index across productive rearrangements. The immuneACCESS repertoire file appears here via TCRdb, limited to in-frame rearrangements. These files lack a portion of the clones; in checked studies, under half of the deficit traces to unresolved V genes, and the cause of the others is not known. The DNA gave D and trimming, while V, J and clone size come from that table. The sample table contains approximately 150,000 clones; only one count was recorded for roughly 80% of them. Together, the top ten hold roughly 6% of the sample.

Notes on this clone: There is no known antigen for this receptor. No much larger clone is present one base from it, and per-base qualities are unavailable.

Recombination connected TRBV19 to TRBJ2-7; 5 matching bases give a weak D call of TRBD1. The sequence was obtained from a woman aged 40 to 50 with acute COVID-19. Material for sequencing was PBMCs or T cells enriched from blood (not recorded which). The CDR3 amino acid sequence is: CASSATALSYEQYV. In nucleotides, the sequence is TGTGCCAGTAGTGCGACAGCCTTATCCTACGAGCAGTACGTC.